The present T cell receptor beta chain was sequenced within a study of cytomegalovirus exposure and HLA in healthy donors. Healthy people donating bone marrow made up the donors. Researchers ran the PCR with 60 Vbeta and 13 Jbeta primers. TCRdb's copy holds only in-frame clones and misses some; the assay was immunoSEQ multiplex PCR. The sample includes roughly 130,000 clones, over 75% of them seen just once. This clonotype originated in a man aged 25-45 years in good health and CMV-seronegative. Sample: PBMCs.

The CDR3 region has the DNA TGTGCCAGCAGTGAAGTTCTGACAGGATTCTATGGCTACACCTTC. This translates into CASSEVLTGFYGYTF. The chain uses TRBV2 and TRBJ1-2, with D maybe TRBD1 (6 bases). CDR1 and CDR2 (germline): SNHLY, FYNNEI. Trimming cost V 1 base and J 4 bases, with 13 bases left between them. The CDR3 sequence is 15 residues long. Variable domain in full (rest from reference TRBV2 and TRBJ1-2): EPEVTQTPSHQVTQMGQEVILRCVPISNHLYFYWYRQILGQKVEFLVSFYNNEISEKSEIFDDQFSVERPDGSNFTLKIRSTKLEDSAMYFCASSEVLTGFYGYTFGSGTRLTVV.